A few counts support the clone carrying this T cell receptor beta chain. Its cognate antigen is unknown. The PCR employed 60 Vbeta primers together with 13 Jbeta primers. The table came from immunoSEQ multiplex PCR; TCRdb's copy has only in-frame clones and leaves some out. The repertoire holds 150,000 to 200,000 clones, with 75% as singletons. Germline CDR1 and CDR2: SGHRS and YFSETQ. V gave up 0 bases and J gave up 2 bases, with 6 bases separating them. CDR3 size: 13 residues. This entry is derived from a study of cytomegalovirus exposure and HLA in healthy donors. Study results and limitations: The study flagged about 160 TCR beta chains as cytomegalovirus-associated. Sequence variants that were highly shared formed a cluster that was likely a sequencing artifact. Productive status was seen about 87% or about 30% of the time for most TCR beta V segments in an earlier analysis. Several of the most significant clusters were apparently associated with common viral pathogens in a later analysis.

The sequenced sample was PBMCs. The receptor comes from a woman between 45 and 60 years old in good health and CMV-seropositive. This chain joins TRBV5-1 and TRBJ2-7; no firm D call. The CDR3 DNA is TGCGCCAGCAGCTTGGCCCTTACCTACGAGCAGTACTTC. Amino acid sequence: CASSLALTYEQYF.